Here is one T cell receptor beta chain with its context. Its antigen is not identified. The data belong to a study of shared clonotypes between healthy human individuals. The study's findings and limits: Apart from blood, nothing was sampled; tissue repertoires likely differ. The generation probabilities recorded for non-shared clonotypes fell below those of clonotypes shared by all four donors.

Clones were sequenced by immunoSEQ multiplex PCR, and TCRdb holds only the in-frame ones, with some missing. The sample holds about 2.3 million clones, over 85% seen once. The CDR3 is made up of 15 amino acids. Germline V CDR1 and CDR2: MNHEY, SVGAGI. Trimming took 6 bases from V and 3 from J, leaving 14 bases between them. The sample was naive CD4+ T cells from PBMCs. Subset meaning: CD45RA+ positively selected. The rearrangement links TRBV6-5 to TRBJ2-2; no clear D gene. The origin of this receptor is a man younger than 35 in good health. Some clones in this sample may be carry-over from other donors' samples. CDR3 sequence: CASSPGLAYTGELFF. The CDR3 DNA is TGTGCCAGCAGCCCGGGCCTGGCCTACACCGGGGAGCTGTTTTTT.